The clone carrying this T cell receptor (beta chain) was detected only once. Its specificity is not known. This record comes from a study of T cells in Graves' hyperthyroidism and ophthalmopathy. Study-level points and caveats: By a 13 V-J model, ophthalmopathy was set apart from stable hyperthyroidism.

Template material for amplifying TCR beta CDR3 regions consisted of RNA transcripts. HTBI primers were the set used in a first-round RT-PCR of the TCR CDR3. TCRdb re-analysed the multiplex PCR reads in MiXCR, keeping a single row per CDR3 protein. The sample carries roughly 510,000 distinct CDR3 sequences, about 45% recorded once. There are 12 residues in the CDR3. CDR1 SNHLY and CDR2 FYNNEI come from the germline V gene. The sequenced sample was peripheral blood or thyroid tissue (not recorded which). The V gene is TRBV2, the J gene TRBJ1-1; no clear D. This sequence was found in an adult woman with Graves' disease, either hyperthyroidism or ophthalmopathy (not recorded which). The CDR3 is CAQREANTEAFF. The CDR3 DNA reads TGTGCTCAAAGGGAAGCCAACACTGAAGCTTTCTTT.